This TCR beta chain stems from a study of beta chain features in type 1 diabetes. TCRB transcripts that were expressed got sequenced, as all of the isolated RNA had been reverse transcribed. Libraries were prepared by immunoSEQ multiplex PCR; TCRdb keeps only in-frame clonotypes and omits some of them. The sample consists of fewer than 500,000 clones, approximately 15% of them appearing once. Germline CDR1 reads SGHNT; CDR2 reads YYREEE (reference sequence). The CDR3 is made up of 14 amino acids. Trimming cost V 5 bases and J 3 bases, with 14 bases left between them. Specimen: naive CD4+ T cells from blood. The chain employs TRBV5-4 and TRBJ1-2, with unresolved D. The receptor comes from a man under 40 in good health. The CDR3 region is CASRETGIDYGYTF. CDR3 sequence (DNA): TGTGCCAGCAGAGAGACTGGGATTGACTATGGCTACACCTTC.